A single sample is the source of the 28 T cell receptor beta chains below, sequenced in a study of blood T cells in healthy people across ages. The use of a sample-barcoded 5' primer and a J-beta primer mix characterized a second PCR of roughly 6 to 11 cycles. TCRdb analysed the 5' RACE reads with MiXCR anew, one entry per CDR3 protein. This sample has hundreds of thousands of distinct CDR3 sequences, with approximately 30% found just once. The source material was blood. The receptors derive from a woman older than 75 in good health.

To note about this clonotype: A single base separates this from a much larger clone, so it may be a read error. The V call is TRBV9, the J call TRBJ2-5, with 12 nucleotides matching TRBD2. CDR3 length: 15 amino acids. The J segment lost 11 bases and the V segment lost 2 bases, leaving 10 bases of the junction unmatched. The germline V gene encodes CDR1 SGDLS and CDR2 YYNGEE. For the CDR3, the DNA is TGTGCCAGCAGCGTGGACCTAGCGGGGGGGAAGGGGCAGTACTTC. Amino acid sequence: CASSVDLAGGKGQYF.

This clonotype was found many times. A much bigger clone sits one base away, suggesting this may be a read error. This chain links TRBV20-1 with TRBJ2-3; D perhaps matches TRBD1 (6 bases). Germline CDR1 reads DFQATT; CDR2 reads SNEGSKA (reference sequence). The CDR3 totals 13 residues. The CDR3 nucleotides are TGCAGTGCCCCCCGGGACACCACAAATACGCAGTATTTT. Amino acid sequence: CSAPRDTTNTQYF.

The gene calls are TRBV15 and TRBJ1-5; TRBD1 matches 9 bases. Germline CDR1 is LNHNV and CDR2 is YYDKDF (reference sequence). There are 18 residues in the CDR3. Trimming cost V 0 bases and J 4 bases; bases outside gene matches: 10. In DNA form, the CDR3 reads TGTGCCACCAGCAGAGATCTTCCCCGGACAGGGGTAAATCAGCCCCAGCATTTT. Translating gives CATSRDLPRTGVNQPQHF. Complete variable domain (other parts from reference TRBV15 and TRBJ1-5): DAMVIQNPRYQVTQFGKPVTLSCSQTLNHNVMYWYQQKSSQAPKLLFHYYDKDFNNEADTPDNFQSRRPNTSFCFLDIRSPGLGDTAMYLCATSRDLPRTGVNQPQHFGDGTRLSIL.

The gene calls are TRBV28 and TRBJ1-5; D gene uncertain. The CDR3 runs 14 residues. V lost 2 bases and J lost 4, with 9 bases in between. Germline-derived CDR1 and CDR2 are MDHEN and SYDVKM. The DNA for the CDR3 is TGTGCCAGCAGTTTAGTCCAGAGAAATCAGCCCCAGCATTTT. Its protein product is CASSLVQRNQPQHF.

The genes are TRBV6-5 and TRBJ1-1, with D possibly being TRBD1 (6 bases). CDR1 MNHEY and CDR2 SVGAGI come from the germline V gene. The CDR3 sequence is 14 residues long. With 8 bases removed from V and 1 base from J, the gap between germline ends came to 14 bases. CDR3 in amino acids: CASLPDRPNTEAFF. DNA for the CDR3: TGTGCCAGCCTTCCGGACAGACCGAACACTGAAGCTTTCTTT.

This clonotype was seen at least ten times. This CDR3 is CSARDRISYNEQFF. The CDR3 DNA reads TGCAGTGCTAGAGATCGAATATCCTACAATGAGCAGTTCTTC. The gene calls are TRBV20-1 and TRBJ2-1; no clear D. CDR1 is DFQATT and CDR2 is SNEGSKA in the germline V gene (reference sequence). The CDR3 contains 14 residues. V was shortened by 0 bases and J by 1 base, with 7 bases between the two germline ends.

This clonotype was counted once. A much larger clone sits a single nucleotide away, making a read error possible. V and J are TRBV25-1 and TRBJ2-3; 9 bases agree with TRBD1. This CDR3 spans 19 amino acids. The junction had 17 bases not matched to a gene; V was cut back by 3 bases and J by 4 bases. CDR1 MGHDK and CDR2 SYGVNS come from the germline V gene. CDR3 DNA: TGTGCCAGCAGTGAGCGTCTATCCACGGAACAGGGGGCATCAGATACGCAGTATTTT. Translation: CASSERLSTEQGASDTQYF.

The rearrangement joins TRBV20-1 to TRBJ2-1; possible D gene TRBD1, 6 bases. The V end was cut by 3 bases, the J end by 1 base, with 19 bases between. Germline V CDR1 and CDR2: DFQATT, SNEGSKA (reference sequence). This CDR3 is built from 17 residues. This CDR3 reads CSASMKTGTLSYNEQFF. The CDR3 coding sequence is TGCAGTGCTAGTATGAAGACAGGAACCCTATCCTACAATGAGCAGTTCTTC.

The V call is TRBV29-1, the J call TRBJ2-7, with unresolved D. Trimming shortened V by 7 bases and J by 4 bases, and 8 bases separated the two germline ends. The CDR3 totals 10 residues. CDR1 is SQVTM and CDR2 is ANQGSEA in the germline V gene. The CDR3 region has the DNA TGCAGCGCTTTGGGATACGAGCAGTACTTC. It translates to CSALGYEQYF.

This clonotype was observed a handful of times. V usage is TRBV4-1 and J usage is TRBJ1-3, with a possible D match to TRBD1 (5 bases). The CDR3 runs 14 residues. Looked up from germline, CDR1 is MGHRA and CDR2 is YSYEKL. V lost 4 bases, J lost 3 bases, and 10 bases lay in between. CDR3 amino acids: CASSRAGFGNTIYF. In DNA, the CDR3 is TGCGCCAGCAGCCGAGCAGGGTTTGGAAACACCATATATTTT.

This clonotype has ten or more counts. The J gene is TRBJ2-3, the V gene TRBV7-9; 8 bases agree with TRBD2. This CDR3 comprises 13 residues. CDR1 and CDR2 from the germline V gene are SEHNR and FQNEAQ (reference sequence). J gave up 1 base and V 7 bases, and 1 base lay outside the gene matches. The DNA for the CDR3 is TGTGCCAGCAAACTAGCGGGCACAGATACGCAGTATTTT. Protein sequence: CASKLAGTDTQYF.

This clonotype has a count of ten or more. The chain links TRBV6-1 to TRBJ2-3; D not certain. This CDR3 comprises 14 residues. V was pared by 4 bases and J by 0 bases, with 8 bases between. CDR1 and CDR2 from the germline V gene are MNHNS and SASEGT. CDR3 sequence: CASSAYASTDTQYF. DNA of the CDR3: TGTGCCAGCAGTGCTTACGCAAGCACAGATACGCAGTATTTT.

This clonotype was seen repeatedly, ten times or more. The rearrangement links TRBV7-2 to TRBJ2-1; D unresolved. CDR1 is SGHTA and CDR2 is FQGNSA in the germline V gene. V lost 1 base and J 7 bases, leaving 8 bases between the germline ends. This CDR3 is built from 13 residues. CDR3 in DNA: TGTGCCAGCAGCTTAGTCGAGCGAAATGAGCAGTTCTTC. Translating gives CASSLVERNEQFF.

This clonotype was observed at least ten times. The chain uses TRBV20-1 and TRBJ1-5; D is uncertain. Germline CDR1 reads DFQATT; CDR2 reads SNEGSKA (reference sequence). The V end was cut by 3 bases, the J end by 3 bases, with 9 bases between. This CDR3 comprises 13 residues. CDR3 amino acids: CSASPGINQPQHF. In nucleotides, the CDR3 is TGCAGTGCTAGTCCGGGGATCAATCAGCCCCAGCATTTT.

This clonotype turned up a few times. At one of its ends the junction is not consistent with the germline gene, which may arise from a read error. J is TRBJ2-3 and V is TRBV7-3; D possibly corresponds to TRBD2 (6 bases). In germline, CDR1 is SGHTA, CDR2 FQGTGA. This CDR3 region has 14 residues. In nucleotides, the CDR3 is TGTGCCAGCAGCTTGGGACTTTCTCGGGATACGCGGTATTTT. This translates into CASSLGLSRDTRYF.

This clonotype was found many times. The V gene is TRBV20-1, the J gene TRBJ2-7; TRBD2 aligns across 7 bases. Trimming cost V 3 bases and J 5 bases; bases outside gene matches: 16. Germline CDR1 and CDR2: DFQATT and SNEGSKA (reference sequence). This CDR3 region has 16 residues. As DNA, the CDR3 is TGCAGTGCTAGTAGCGGGCTCGAGGGTGGAGTACACGAGCAGTACTTC. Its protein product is CSASSGLEGGVHEQYF.

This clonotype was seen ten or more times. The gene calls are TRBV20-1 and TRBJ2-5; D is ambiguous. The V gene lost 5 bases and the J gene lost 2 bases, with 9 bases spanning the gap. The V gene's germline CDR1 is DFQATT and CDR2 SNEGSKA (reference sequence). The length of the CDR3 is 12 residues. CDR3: CSARTTQETQYF. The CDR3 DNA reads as TGCAGTGCTCGTACGACGCAAGAGACCCAGTACTTC.

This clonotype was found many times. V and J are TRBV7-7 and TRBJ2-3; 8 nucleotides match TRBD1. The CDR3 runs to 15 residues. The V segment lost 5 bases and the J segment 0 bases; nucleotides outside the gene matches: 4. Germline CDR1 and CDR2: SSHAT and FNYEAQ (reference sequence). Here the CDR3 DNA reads TGTGCCAGCAGCAAGGACAGGGCTAGCACAGATACGCAGTATTTT. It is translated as CASSKDRASTDTQYF.

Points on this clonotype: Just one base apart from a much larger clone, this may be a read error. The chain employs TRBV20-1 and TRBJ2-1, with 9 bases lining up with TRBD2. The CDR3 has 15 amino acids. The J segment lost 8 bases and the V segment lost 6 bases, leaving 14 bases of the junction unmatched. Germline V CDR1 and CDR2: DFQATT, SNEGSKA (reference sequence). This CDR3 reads CSARKGAGGPHEQFF. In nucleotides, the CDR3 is TGCAGTGCCAGAAAAGGAGCGGGGGGCCCCCATGAGCAGTTCTTC.

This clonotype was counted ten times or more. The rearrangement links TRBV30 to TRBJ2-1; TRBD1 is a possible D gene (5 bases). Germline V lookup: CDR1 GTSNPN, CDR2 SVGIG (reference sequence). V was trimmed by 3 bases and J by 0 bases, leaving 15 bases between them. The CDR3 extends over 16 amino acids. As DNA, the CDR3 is TGTGCCTGGAGACCAACCAGGGCTTACTCCTACAATGAGCAGTTCTTC. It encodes CAWRPTRAYSYNEQFF.

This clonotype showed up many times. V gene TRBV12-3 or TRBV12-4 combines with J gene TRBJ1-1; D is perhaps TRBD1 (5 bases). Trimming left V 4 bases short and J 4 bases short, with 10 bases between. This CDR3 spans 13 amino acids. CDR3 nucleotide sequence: TGTGCCAGCAGTTCGGGACGGTTCACTGAAGCTTTCTTT. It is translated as CASSSGRFTEAFF.

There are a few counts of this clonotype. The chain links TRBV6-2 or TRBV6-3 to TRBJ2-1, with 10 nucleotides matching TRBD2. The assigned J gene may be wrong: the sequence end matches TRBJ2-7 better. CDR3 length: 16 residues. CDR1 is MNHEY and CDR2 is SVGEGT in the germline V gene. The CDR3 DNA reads TGTGCCAGCAGTTCCCGTAGCGGGGGGACCTACAATGAGCAGTACTTC. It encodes CASSSRSGGTYNEQYF.

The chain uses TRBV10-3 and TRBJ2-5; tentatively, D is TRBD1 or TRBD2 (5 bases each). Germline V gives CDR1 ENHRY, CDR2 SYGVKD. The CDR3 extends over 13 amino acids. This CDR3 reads CTISGGGQETQYF. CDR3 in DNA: TGTACTATCAGTGGGGGTGGCCAAGAGACCCAGTACTTC.

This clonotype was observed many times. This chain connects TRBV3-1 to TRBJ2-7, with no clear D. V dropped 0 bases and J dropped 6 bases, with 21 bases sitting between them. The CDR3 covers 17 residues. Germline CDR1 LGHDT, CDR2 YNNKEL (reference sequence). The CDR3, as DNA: TGTGCCAGCAGCCAAGAATTGTCGGGCCAATCGAGGAGCGAGCAGTACTTC. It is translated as CASSQELSGQSRSEQYF.

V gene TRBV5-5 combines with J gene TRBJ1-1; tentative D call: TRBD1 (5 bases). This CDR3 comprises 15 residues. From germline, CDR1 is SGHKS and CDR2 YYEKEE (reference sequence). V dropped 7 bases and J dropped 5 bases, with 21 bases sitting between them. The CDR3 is CASENHGAVRTEAFF. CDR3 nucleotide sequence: TGTGCCAGCGAAAACCACGGGGCGGTAAGAACTGAAGCTTTCTTT.

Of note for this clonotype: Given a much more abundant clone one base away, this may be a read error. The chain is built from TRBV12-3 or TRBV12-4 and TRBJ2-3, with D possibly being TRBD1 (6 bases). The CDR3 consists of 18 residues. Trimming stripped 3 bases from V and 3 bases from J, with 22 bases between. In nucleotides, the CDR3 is TGTGCCAGCAGTTTCCGGCTAGTGGGGGCTAACCCAACAGATACGCAGTATTTT. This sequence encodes CASSFRLVGANPTDTQYF.

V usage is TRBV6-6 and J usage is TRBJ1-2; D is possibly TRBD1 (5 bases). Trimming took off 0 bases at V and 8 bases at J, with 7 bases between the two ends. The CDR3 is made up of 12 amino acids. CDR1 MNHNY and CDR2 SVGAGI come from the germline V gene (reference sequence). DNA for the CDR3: TGTGCCAGCAGTTACTCAGGGGAGGGCTACACCTTC. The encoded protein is CASSYSGEGYTF.

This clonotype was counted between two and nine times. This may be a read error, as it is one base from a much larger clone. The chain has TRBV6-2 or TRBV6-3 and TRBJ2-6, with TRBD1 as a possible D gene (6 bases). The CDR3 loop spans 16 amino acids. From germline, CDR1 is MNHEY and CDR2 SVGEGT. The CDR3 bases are TGTGCCAGCAGTAAGACAGGTGGCTCTGGGGCCAACGTCCGGACTTTC. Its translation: CASSKTGGSGANVRTF.